This T cell receptor (beta chain) was documented in a study of blood T cell repertoires in COVID-19. The germline gives CDR1 LNHNV, CDR2 YYDKDF (reference sequence). Between the trimmed V and J ends, which lost 0 bases and 7 bases, there was a span of 16 bases. The CDR3 loop spans 17 amino acids. Repertoires were generated with immunoSEQ multiplex PCR, while TCRdb's copy carries only in-frame clones and drops some. The sample carries some 300,000 clones, about 90% recorded once. The clonotype was recovered from a woman aged 25 to 39 who had recovered from COVID-19. The rearrangement uses TRBV15 and TRBJ1-6, with D tentatively TRBD1 (5 bases). Sequencing input: PBMCs or T cells enriched from blood (not recorded which). CDR3 loop: CATSRDPGGVKNSPLHF. CDR3 DNA sequence: TGTGCCACCAGCAGAGATCCGGGAGGGGTTAAGAATTCACCCCTCCACTTT. Full variable domain (remainder filled in from reference TRBV15 and TRBJ1-6): DAMVIQNPRYQVTQFGKPVTLSCSQTLNHNVMYWYQQKSSQAPKLLFHYYDKDFNNEADTPDNFQSRRPNTSFCFLDIRSPGLGDTAMYLCATSRDPGGVKNSPLHFGNGTRLTVT.